These 23 T cell receptor beta chains originate from one sample sequenced in a study of long-term antiretroviral therapy in people with HIV. At the survey level, the v3.0 immunoSEQ assay was run. Using immunoSEQ multiplex PCR, the repertoire was profiled, and TCRdb retains in-frame clones only, with some absent. The table has about 38,000 clones, roughly 80% seen once. Material: unsorted PBMCs, obtained 1.5 years after starting antiretroviral therapy. The source of these receptors is a man younger than 35 with HIV.

The chain has TRBV18 and TRBJ2-7; TRBD2 agrees at 14 bases. V lost 6 bases to trimming and J lost 3 bases; unmatched junction nucleotides: 13. CDR1 and CDR2 (germline): KGHSH, LQKENI. The CDR3 loop spans 18 amino acids. CDR3 in DNA: TGTGCCAGCTCTAATATGGACAGGGGGACTAGCGGGAGCTACGAGCAGTACTTC. Residues: CASSNMDRGTSGSYEQYF.

This chain uses TRBV11-2 with TRBJ2-7; D gene uncertain. Trimming cost V 4 bases and J 2 bases, with 12 bases left between them. Germline CDR1 reads SGHAT; CDR2 reads FQNNGV. The CDR3 length is 14 residues. CDR3 in DNA: TGTGCCAGCAGCTCCTTGGGCAGCCCCTACGAGCAGTACTTC. Protein sequence: CASSSLGSPYEQYF.

This clone turned up a few times. The J gene is TRBJ1-2, the V gene TRBV19; D perhaps matches TRBD1 (6 bases). Germline loops: CDR1 LNHDA, CDR2 SQIVND (reference sequence). The CDR3 has 12 residues. With 8 bases removed from V and 8 bases from J, the gap between germline ends came to 15 bases. The CDR3 loop reads CASEAGASGYTF. DNA for the CDR3: TGTGCCAGTGAGGCGGGGGCGTCCGGCTACACCTTC.

V usage is TRBV18 and J usage is TRBJ2-6; D gene unclear. The V gene lost 6 bases and the J gene lost 0 bases, with 6 bases spanning the gap. The CDR3 sequence is 14 residues long. Germline V gene lookup returns CDR1 KGHSH and CDR2 LQKENI. The CDR3, as DNA: TGTGCCAGCTCTGAGGTCTCTGGGGCCAACGTCCTGACTTTC. Residues: CASSEVSGANVLTF.

The chain has TRBV9 and TRBJ2-7; 7 bases match TRBD2. CDR3 length equals 15 residues. The germline CDR1 and CDR2 sequences are SGDLS and YYNGEE. V lost 0 bases and J lost 2; bases outside the gene matches: 5. CDR3 bases: TGTGCCAGCAGCGTAGGGGCGGGAGCAACCTACGAGCAGTACTTC. Encoded protein: CASSVGAGATYEQYF.

This clone is a singleton in its sample. The rearrangement joins TRBV13 to TRBJ2-2; TRBD2 matches 8 bases. After removal of 1 base from V and 7 bases from J, the junction contained 8 bases not matched to a gene. From germline, CDR1 is PRHDT and CDR2 FYEKMQ (reference sequence). The CDR3 runs 16 residues. CDR3: CASSLDSAGVVGELFF. CDR3 DNA sequence: TGTGCCAGCAGCTTAGATTCAGCGGGAGTTGTCGGGGAGCTGTTTTTT.

The chain joins TRBV29-1 to TRBJ2-1; TRBD2 matches 12 bases. CDR3 length equals 13 residues. Germline values: CDR1 SQVTM, CDR2 ANQGSEA. Trimming took 4 bases from V and 9 from J; bases not matched to a gene: 4. CDR3 DNA: TGCAGCGTTGGGGCTAGCGGGAGGGTTGAGCAGTTCTTC. It yields the protein CSVGASGRVEQFF.

The CDR3 is CASKGAFGTDTQYF. In nucleotides, the CDR3 is TGTGCCAGCAAGGGGGCTTTTGGGACAGATACGCAGTATTTT. The chain carries TRBV6-1 and TRBJ2-3, with 7 bases fitting TRBD1. Looked up from germline, CDR1 is MNHNS and CDR2 is SASEGT. V gave up 7 bases and J gave up 3 bases; unmatched junction bases: 7. The CDR3 loop spans 14 amino acids.

This chain uses TRBV6-5 with TRBJ1-4; D remains ambiguous. V was pared by 8 bases and J by 13 bases, with 17 bases between. Germline V gene lookup returns CDR1 MNHEY and CDR2 SVGAGI. CDR3 size: 12 residues. CDR3 loop: CASYSAGGTLFF. In DNA form, the CDR3 reads TGTGCCAGCTACTCGGCGGGAGGAACACTGTTTTTT.

V and J are TRBV6-5 and TRBJ2-1, with D unclear. Germline-derived CDR1 and CDR2 are MNHEY and SVGAGI. The CDR3 consists of 13 residues. The V end was cut by 5 bases, the J end by 5 bases, with 10 bases between. Here the CDR3 DNA reads TGTGCCAGCAGTAGAGATAGTCACAATGAGCAGTTCTTC. Translation gives CASSRDSHNEQFF.

This clone was detected a few times. The chain carries TRBV5-4 and TRBJ2-7; 7 bases are a match to TRBD2. V dropped 0 bases and J dropped 4; count of bases not matched to a gene: 4. The germline gives CDR1 SGHNT, CDR2 YYREEE (reference sequence). This CDR3 comprises 14 residues. The CDR3 sequence is CASSLGASGYEQYF. In DNA, the CDR3 is TGTGCCAGCAGCTTGGGGGCTAGCGGATACGAGCAGTACTTC.

The chain employs TRBV15 and TRBJ1-4, with D tentatively TRBD1 (6 bases). The germline V and J ends were trimmed by 1 base and 2 bases, with 11 bases remaining between them. This CDR3 comprises 16 residues. The germline V gene encodes CDR1 LNHNV and CDR2 YYDKDF (reference sequence). The CDR3 nucleotides read TGTGCCACCAGCAGAGCCACGGGGGCCACTAATGAAAAACTGTTTTTT. Translating gives CATSRATGATNEKLFF.

J is TRBJ2-2 and V is TRBV28; TRBD1 aligns across 9 bases. Germline V gene lookup returns CDR1 MDHEN and CDR2 SYDVKM. This CDR3 region has 17 residues. With 5 bases clipped from V and 1 base from J, the junction kept 8 bases outside the gene matches. The CDR3 DNA reads as TGTGCCAGCAGTCAACGACGGGACAGGGTGAACACCGGGGAGCTGTTTTTT. This codes for CASSQRRDRVNTGELFF.

The V call is TRBV6-1, the J call TRBJ1-5; 12 bases are shared with TRBD1. Unmatched junction bases numbered 10, after V lost 1 base and J lost 0 bases. Looked up from germline, CDR1 is MNHNS and CDR2 is SASEGT. The CDR3 runs 20 residues. The CDR3 DNA is TGTGCCAGCAGTGAAGGAGGGGGGACAGGGGGCTACTATAGCAATCAGCCCCAGCATTTT. This encodes CASSEGGGTGGYYSNQPQHF.

The chain combines TRBV18 with TRBJ2-2; perhaps D is TRBD1 or TRBD2 (5 bases each). The germline V and J ends were trimmed by 2 bases and 4 bases, with 14 bases remaining between them. This CDR3 is 16 amino acids long. Germline loops: CDR1 KGHSH, CDR2 LQKENI. This CDR3 reads CASSPTGGAGTGELFF. DNA for the CDR3: TGTGCCAGCTCACCAACAGGTGGCGCGGGCACCGGGGAGCTGTTTTTT.

In DNA form, the CDR3 reads TGCGCCAGCAGCCAAGATTGGGGGGCCTTGGGGTCCGTCGGTGAGCAGTTCTTC. Residues: CASSQDWGALGSVGEQFF. V usage is TRBV4-1 and J usage is TRBJ2-1; tentatively, D is TRBD1 or TRBD2 (6 bases each). V shed 0 bases and J shed 9 bases, with 24 bases lying between them. There are 18 residues in the CDR3. CDR1 and CDR2 from the germline V gene are MGHRA and YSYEKL.

The gene calls are TRBV18 and TRBJ2-5; D assignment may be TRBD1 or TRBD2 (5 bases each). V was clipped by 4 bases and J by 5 bases, with 11 bases between them. Per germline, CDR1 KGHSH and CDR2 LQKENI. This CDR3 has 13 residues. The CDR3 DNA reads TGTGCCAGCTCACAGGGGCGCGGGGAGACCCAGTACTTC. This encodes CASSQGRGETQYF.

The rearrangement joins TRBV7-2 to TRBJ1-1; 7 bases are a match to TRBD1. Losses at the gene ends were 6 bases for V and 4 bases for J; bases not matched to a gene: 8. The CDR3 is 14 residues long. Germline-derived CDR1 and CDR2 are SGHTA and FQGNSA. This chain's CDR3 is CASSHQTGSTEAFF. The CDR3 DNA reads as TGTGCCAGCAGTCATCAGACAGGGTCCACTGAAGCTTTCTTT.

The chain couples TRBV7-8 to TRBJ1-5; a weak D match, TRBD1 (6 bases). Trimming pared 0 bases from V and 2 bases from J, leaving 11 bases between. Germline CDR1 is SGHVS and CDR2 is FQNEAQ. The CDR3 covers 16 residues. CDR3 residues: CASSLAAGGGNQPQHF. CDR3 DNA: TGTGCCAGCAGCTTAGCGGCCGGGGGCGGCAATCAGCCCCAGCATTTT.

The chain uses TRBV15 and TRBJ2-1, with 9 bases identical to TRBD1. The CDR3 is 15 amino acids. V lost 6 bases, J lost 2 bases, and 5 bases stayed unmatched. The germline gives CDR1 LNHNV, CDR2 YYDKDF (reference sequence). CDR3 sequence (DNA): TGTGCCACCAGAATCGGACAGGGGACCTACAATGAGCAGTTCTTC. Translating it yields CATRIGQGTYNEQFF.

V and J are TRBV6-6 and TRBJ1-1, with unresolved D. The CDR3 contains 13 residues. CDR1 is MNHNY, CDR2 SVGAGI, per germline (reference sequence). Trimming removed 0 bases from V and 5 bases from J, with 7 bases in between. This chain's CDR3 is CASSYSPATEAFF. The CDR3 DNA follows: TGTGCCAGCAGTTACTCGCCGGCGACTGAAGCTTTCTTT.

The V gene is TRBV2, the J gene TRBJ1-1; D possibly corresponds to TRBD1 (6 bases). V lost 8 bases and J 0 bases, leaving 13 bases between the germline ends. This CDR3 spans 14 amino acids. Germline CDR1 is SNHLY and CDR2 is FYNNEI. Here the CDR3 DNA reads TGTGCCAGCTCCGGACAGCTAATGAACACTGAAGCTTTCTTT. The encoded protein is CASSGQLMNTEAFF.

V is TRBV29-1 and J is TRBJ2-7, with TRBD1 as a possible D gene (6 bases). Germline-derived CDR1 and CDR2 are SQVTM and ANQGSEA. V gave up 4 bases and J gave up 5 bases, with 12 bases separating them. CDR3 length: 12 amino acids. CDR3 DNA: TGCAGCGTTGGATCAGGGGTCCACGAGCAGTACTTC. It encodes CSVGSGVHEQYF.